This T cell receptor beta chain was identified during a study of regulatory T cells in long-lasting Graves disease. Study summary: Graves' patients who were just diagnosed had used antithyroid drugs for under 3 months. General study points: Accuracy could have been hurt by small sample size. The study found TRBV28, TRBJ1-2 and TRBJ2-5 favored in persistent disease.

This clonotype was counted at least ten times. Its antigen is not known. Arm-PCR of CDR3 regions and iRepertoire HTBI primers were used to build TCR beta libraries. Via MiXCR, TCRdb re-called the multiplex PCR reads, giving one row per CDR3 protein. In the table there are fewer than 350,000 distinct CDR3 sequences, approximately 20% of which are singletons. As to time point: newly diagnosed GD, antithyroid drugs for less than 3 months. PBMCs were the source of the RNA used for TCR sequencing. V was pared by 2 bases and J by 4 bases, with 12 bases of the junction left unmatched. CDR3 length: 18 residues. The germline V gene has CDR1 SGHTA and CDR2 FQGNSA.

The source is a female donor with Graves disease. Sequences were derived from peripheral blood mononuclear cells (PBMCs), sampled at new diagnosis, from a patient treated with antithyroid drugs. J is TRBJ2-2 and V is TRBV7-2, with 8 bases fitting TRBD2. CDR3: CASSLWGPTSGLTGELFF. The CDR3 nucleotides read TGTGCCAGCAGCTTATGGGGCCCCACTAGCGGACTCACCGGGGAGCTGTTTTTT.